This note documents a single T cell receptor beta chain sequence. The specificity of this receptor is unknown. Base quality data are lacking; no much larger clone is found one base away. CDR1 MDHEN and CDR2 SYDVKM were looked up in the germline V gene. The CDR3 goes from the cysteine to the phenylalanine over 15 residues. The only DNA kept is the CDR3, 45 bases in frame from the first base. The sample is drawn from a study of blood T cells in healthy people across ages (dated by TCRdb to between 2014 and 2016). In the study overall: Template switching captured roughly one uniquely barcoded TCR beta cDNA molecule per two T cells in model experiments. The study analyzed two additional independent replicas of 1 million unique cDNA reads from the same blood draw for two donors, one aged 18 to 29 and one aged 80 or older. Donors were grouped into four age groups: young (average approximately 15 years), middle-aged (39), aged (around 60) and long-lived (less than 85). To avoid experimental bias, donors of different ages were randomly spread across the sequencing lanes. Age-related changes in TCR beta repertoire diversity were measured in the study by deep sequencing normalized with unique cDNA molecular identifiers.

Donors were 40 or so systemically healthy Caucasian individuals from Russia aged roughly 6 to 90 years. Each donor gave 8 to 10 milliliters of peripheral blood, drawn into EDTA-treated Vacutainer tubes. PBMCs were isolated by Ficoll-Paque density-gradient centrifugation, with at least 6 million obtained per sample. Trizol reagent was used to extract total RNA from PBMCs, with at least 5 micrograms per sample. For every donor, flow cytometry on a PBMC aliquot measured the percentage of naive CD45RAhigh/CD27high T cells. The library relied on 5' RACE. TCRdb lists the instrument as Illumina HiSeq 2500. A second PCR of roughly 6 to 12 cycles was run with a J-beta primer mix and a sample-barcoded 5' primer. A template-switch 5' adaptor carrying 12 random nucleotides introduced a unique molecular identifier onto each TCR beta cDNA molecule. Each sample yielded at least 2.5 million CDR3-containing paired-end reads. The Mint cDNA synthesis kit, primed by a TRBC-specific oligonucleotide, was used to synthesize first-strand cDNA from all RNA. After uracil-DNA glycosylase treatment, a first 18-cycle PCR used universal primers M1SS and BC2_uni_R on all cDNA. From the authors' description of their analysis: For normalization, 1 million high-quality reads were randomly selected from each sample, with every read carrying a distinct molecular identifier. Reads sharing molecular identifiers were discarded rather than binned into consensus sequences. MiTCR, set to a Q25 quality threshold and the strictest error-elimination algorithm, was used for CDR3 identification, clonotype clustering and error correction. Lower-bound total TCR beta diversity was estimated with a nonparametric unseen species model using Euler transformation. TCRdb applied fastp at Q25 and MiXCR to the public reads, then kept only in-frame beta chains. Every CDR3 protein is listed once, alongside the most common genes and DNA of its rows. The V and J calls and clone size are TCRdb's, not the authors'. A total of about 720,000 distinct CDR3 sequences appear in this sample, approximately 22% of them only once. The leading ten clones occupy less than 25% of the sample.

The full study reports these points: The CMV infection status of donors was not known, potentially confounding age-related changes in expanded clonotypes. Since profiling was done on bulk unsorted PBMCs, naive and antigen-experienced compartments could not be conclusively compared. As age increased, observed TCR beta diversity per million T cells dropped in a roughly linear way, and a significant reduction was already evident by age about 40. Total diversity estimates from one million sequenced T cells were considered lower bounds and underestimates. The long-lived group showed more naive CD4+ T cells, fewer expanded clones and increased TCR diversity than the aged group, suggesting age selection. There was a strong correlation between observed TCR beta diversity and the percentage of naive T cells measured by flow cytometry.

The clonotype originates from a man in his 70s in good health. Specimen: blood. Rearrangement joined TRBV28 to TRBJ2-5, with the D gene not clear enough to name. Judging by the DNA end, TRBJ2-7 fits better; the J call may be wrong. This receptor carries the CDR3 CASRPRPARSYEQYF. The DNA reads TGTGCCAGCAGACCCCGCCCAGCCCGTTCCTACGAGCAGTACTTC.